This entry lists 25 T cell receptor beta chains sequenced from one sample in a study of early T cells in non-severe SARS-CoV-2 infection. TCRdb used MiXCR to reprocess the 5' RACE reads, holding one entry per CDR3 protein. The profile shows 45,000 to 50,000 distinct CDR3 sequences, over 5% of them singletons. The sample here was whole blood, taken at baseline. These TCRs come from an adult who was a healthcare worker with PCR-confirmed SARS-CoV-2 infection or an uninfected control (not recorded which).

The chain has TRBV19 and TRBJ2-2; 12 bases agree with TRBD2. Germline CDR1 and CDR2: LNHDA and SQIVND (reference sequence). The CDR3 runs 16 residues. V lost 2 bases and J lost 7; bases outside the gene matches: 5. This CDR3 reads CASSIRLAGVGGELFF. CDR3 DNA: TGTGCCAGTAGTATAAGACTAGCGGGAGTAGGCGGGGAGCTGTTTTTT.

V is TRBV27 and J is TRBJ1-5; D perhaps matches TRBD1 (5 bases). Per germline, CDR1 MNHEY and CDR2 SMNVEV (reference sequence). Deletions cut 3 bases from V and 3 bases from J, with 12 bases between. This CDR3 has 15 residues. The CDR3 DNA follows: TGTGCCAGCAGTTTTGGGCAGGGTGACAATCAGCCCCAGCATTTT. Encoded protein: CASSFGQGDNQPQHF.

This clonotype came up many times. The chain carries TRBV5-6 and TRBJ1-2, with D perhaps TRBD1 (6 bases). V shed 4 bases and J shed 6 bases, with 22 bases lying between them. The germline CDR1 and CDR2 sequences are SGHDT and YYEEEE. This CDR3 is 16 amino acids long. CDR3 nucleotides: TGTGCCAGCAGCCCCCTGGGGCCCACAGGGTCGGATGGCTACACCTTC. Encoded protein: CASSPLGPTGSDGYTF.

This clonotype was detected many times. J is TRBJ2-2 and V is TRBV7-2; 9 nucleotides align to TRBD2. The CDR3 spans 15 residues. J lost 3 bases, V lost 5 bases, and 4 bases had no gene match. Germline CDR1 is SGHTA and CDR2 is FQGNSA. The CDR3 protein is CASSSSGSDTGELFF. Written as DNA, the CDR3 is TGTGCCAGCAGCAGTAGCGGGAGTGACACCGGGGAGCTGTTTTTT.

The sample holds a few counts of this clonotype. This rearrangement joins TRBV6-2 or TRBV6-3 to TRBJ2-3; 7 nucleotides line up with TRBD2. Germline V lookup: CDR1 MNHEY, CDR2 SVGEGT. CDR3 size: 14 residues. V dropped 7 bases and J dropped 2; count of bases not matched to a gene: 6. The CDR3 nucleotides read TGTGCCAGCACCAAGCGGGGAGTCACAGATACGCAGTATTTT. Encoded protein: CASTKRGVTDTQYF.

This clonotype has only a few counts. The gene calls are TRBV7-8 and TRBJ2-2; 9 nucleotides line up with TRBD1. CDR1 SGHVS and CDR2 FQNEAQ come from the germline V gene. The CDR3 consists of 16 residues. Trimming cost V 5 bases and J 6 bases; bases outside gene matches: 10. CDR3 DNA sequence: TGTGCCAGCAGCACAAACAGGGGGCTCGAGTCCGGGGAGCTGTTTTTT. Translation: CASSTNRGLESGELFF.

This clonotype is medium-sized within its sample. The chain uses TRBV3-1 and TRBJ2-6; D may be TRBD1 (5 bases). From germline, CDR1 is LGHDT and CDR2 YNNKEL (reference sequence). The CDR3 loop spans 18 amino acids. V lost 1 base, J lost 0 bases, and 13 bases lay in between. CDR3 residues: CASSQGPKDTSGANVLTF. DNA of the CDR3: TGTGCCAGCAGCCAAGGTCCCAAGGACACCTCTGGGGCCAACGTCCTGACTTTC.

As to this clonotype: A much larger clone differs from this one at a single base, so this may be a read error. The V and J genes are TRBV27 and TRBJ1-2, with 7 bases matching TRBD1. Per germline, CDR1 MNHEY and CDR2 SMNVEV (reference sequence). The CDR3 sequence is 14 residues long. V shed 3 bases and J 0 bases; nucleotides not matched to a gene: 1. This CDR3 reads CASSFQGANYGYTF. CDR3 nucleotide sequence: TGTGCCAGCAGTTTTCAGGGGGCTAACTATGGCTACACCTTC.

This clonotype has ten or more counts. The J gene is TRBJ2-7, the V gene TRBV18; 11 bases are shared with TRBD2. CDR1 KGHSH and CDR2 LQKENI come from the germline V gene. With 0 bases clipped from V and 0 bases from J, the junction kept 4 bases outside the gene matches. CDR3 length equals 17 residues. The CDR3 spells CASSPPGLADYSYEQYF. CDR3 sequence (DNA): TGTGCCAGCTCACCACCGGGACTAGCGGACTACTCCTACGAGCAGTACTTC.

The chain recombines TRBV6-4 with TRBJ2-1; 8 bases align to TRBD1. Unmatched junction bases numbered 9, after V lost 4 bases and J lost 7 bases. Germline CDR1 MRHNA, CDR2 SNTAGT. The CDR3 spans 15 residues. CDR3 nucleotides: TGTGCCAGCAGTGTCGCGACAGGGGAGTCTAATGAGCAGTTCTTC. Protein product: CASSVATGESNEQFF.

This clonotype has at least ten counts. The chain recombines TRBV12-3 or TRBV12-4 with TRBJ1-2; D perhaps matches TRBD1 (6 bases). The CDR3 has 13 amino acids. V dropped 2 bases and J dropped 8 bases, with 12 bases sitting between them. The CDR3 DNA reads TGTGCCAGCAGTTTAATGGGGGCCAGCGGCTACACCTTC. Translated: CASSLMGASGYTF.

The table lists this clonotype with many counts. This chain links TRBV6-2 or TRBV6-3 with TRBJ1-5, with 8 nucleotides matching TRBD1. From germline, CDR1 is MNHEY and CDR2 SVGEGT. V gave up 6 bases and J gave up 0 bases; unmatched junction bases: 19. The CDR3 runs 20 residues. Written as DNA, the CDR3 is TGTGCCAGCAGCCCCAGCCCCGGAACAGGGGGGTCGACTAGCAATCAGCCCCAGCATTTT. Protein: CASSPSPGTGGSTSNQPQHF.

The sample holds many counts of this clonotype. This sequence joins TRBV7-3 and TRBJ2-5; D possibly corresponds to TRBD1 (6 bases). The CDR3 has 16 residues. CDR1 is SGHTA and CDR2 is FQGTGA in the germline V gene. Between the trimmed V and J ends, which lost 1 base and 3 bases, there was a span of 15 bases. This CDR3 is CASSLIAETGEETQYF. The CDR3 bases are TGTGCCAGCAGCTTAATCGCCGAGACAGGAGAAGAGACCCAGTACTTC.

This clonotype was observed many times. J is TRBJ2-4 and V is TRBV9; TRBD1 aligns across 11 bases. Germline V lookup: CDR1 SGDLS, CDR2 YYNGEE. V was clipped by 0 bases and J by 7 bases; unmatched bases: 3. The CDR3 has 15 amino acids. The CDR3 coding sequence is TGTGCCAGCAGCGTAGATGGGACAGGGGGTAACATTCAGTACTTC. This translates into CASSVDGTGGNIQYF.

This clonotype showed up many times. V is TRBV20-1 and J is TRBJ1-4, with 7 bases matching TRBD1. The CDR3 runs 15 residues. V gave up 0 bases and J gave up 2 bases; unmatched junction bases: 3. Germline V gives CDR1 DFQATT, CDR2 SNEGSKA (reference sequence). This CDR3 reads CSARDRGRTNEKLFF. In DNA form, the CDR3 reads TGCAGTGCTAGAGACAGGGGGAGGACTAATGAAAAACTGTTTTTT.

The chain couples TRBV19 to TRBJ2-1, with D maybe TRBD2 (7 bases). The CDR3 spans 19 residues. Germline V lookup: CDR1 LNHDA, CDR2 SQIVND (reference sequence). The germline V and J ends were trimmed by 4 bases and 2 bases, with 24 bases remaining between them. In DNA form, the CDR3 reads TGTGCCAGTAGTAGGACGCGGGGTGGCGGGGGCGCCACCTACAATGAGCAGTTCTTC. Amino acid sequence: CASSRTRGGGGATYNEQFF. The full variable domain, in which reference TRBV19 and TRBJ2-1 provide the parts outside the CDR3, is DGGITQSPKYLFRKEGQNVTLSCEQNLNHDAMYWYRQDPGQGLRLIYYSQIVNDFQKGDIAEGYSVSREKKESFPLTVTSAQKNPTAFYLCASSRTRGGGGATYNEQFFGPGTRLTVL.

The DNA of the CDR3 is TGTGCGCCAGGAACTCAGACCTACGAGCAGTACTTC. This gives the protein CAPGTQTYEQYF. The V call is TRBV27, the J call TRBJ2-7, with unresolved D. Per the germline V gene, CDR1 is MNHEY and CDR2 is SMNVEV (reference sequence). The CDR3 length is 12 residues.

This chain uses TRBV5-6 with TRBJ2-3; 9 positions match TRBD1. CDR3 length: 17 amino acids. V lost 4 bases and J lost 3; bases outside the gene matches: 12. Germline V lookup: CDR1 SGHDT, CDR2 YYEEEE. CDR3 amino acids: CASSTARQGDGTDTQYF. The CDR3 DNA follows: TGTGCCAGCAGCACCGCCCGACAGGGGGATGGAACAGATACGCAGTATTTT.

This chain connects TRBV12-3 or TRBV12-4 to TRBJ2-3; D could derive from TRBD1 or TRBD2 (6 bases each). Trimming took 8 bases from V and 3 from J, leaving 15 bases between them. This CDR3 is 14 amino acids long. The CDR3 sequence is CASRLGGGTDTQYF. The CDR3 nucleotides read TGTGCCAGCCGCTTGGGGGGCGGGACAGATACGCAGTATTTT.

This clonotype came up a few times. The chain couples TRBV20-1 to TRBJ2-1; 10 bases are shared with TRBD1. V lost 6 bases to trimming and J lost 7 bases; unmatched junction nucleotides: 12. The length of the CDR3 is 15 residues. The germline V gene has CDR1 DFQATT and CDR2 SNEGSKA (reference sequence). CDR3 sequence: CSASTMGQGRNEQFF. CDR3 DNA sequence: TGCAGTGCCTCGACGATGGGACAGGGGAGGAATGAGCAGTTCTTC.

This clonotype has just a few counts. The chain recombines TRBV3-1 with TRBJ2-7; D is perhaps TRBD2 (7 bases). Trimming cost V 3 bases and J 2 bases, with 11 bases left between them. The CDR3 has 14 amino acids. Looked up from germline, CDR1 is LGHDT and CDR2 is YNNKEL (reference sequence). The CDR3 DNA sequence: TGTGCCAGCAGCCAGGCGGGGGCGGCCTACGAGCAGTACTTC. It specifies CASSQAGAAYEQYF.

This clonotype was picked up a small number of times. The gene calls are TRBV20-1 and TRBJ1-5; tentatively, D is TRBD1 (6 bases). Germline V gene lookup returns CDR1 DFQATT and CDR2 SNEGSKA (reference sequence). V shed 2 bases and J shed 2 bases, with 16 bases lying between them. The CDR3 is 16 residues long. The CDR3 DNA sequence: TGCAGTGCTAGACCTGGACAGTCATGGGGCAATCAGCCCCAGCATTTT. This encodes CSARPGQSWGNQPQHF.

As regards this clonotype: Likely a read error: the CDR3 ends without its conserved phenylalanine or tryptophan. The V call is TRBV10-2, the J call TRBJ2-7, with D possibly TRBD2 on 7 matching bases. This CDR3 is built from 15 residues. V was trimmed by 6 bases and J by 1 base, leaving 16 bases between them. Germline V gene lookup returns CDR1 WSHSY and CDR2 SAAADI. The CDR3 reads CASRGGGSLSYEQYS. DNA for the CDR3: TGCGCCAGCAGGGGGGGCGGGAGCCTTTCCTACGAGCAGTACTCC.

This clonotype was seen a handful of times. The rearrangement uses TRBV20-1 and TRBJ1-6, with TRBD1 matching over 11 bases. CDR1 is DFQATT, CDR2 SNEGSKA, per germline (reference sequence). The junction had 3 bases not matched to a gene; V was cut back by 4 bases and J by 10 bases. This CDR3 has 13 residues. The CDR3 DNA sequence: TGCAGTGCTATGGGACAGGGGGACTCACCCCTCCACTTT. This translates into CSAMGQGDSPLHF.

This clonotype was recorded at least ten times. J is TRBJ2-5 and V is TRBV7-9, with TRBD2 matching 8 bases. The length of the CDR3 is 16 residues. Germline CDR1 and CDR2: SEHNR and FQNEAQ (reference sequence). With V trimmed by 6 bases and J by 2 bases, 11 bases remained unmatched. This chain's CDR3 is CASRHSKSSGQETQYF. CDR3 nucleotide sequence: TGTGCCAGCAGGCATTCAAAGTCTAGCGGGCAAGAGACCCAGTACTTC.